The sample holds a few counts of the clone carrying this T cell receptor beta chain. Data came from immunoSEQ multiplex PCR; TCRdb stores just in-frame clones and leaves some out. The repertoire includes about 150,000 clones, around four fifths of them detected once, and more than 3.5% sits in the top ten. The record originates from a study of blood T cell repertoires in COVID-19. The J segment lost 10 bases and the V segment lost 5 bases, leaving 25 bases of the junction unmatched. The CDR3 is 19 amino acids. CDR1 is ENHRY and CDR2 is SYGVKD in the germline V gene. Sequencing was performed on peripheral blood. The rearrangement joins TRBV10-3 to TRBJ2-2, with TRBD2 identical over 7 bases. This sequence was found in a woman aged 80 or over with acute or convalescent COVID-19. The CDR3 is CAISPGLAGEGPPPEELFF. CDR3 DNA: TGTGCCATCAGTCCAGGACTTGCGGGGGAGGGGCCCCCCCCCGAGGAGCTGTTTTTT.